The 27 T cell receptor beta chains listed next were all sequenced from one sample in a study of T cell responses to AZD1222 COVID-19 vaccine. Assay: immunoSEQ multiplex PCR; the TCRdb copy retains only in-frame clones and omits some. The profile shows 140,000 to 150,000 clones, approximately 90% of them singletons. Source: peripheral blood, taken 28 days after the second AZD1222 dose. The source of these receptors is an adult who received the AZD1222 COVID-19 vaccine.

This chain joins TRBV2 and TRBJ1-2, with 12 positions matching TRBD1. Germline V gives CDR1 SNHLY, CDR2 FYNNEI. J was trimmed by 6 bases and V by 4 bases; bases with no gene match: 6. The CDR3 length is 15 residues. The CDR3 DNA is TGTGCCAGCAGTGGTATGGGACAGGGGGCAGATGGCTACACCTTC. It translates to CASSGMGQGADGYTF. Full variable domain (rest looked up from reference TRBV2 and TRBJ1-2): EPEVTQTPSHQVTQMGQEVILRCVPISNHLYFYWYRQILGQKVEFLVSFYNNEISEKSEIFDDQFSVERPDGSNFTLKIRSTKLEDSAMYFCASSGMGQGADGYTFGSGTRLTVV.

The rearrangement uses TRBV30 and TRBJ2-5, with unresolved D. V was pared by 2 bases and J by 5 bases, with 6 bases between. Germline CDR1 GTSNPN, CDR2 SVGIG (reference sequence). This CDR3 has 11 residues. This chain's CDR3 is CAWSTGETQYF. The CDR3 DNA reads as TGTGCCTGGAGTACCGGGGAGACCCAGTACTTC.

This clone was seen only once. This chain uses TRBV10-2 with TRBJ1-5; possibly TRBD1 for D (5 bases). Trimming took 6 bases from V and 5 from J, leaving 17 bases between them. The CDR3 loop spans 15 amino acids. CDR1 is WSHSY, CDR2 SAAADI, per germline. CDR3 in amino acids: CASSLGPPKDQPQHF. Here the CDR3 DNA reads TGCGCCAGCAGCTTGGGACCGCCGAAGGATCAGCCCCAGCATTTT.

The chain is built from TRBV2 and TRBJ1-2; the match to TRBD1 covers 9 bases. The V gene end was trimmed by 6 bases and the J gene end by 5 bases; junction bases not matched to a gene: 10. This CDR3 has 15 amino acids. CDR1 and CDR2 (germline): SNHLY, FYNNEI. CDR3 region: CASRDRGTGFYGYTF. The CDR3 bases are TGTGCCAGCAGGGACAGGGGAACCGGATTTTATGGCTACACCTTC. The variable domain in full, with the rest retrieved from reference TRBV2 and TRBJ1-2, is EPEVTQTPSHQVTQMGQEVILRCVPISNHLYFYWYRQILGQKVEFLVSFYNNEISEKSEIFDDQFSVERPDGSNFTLKIRSTKLEDSAMYFCASRDRGTGFYGYTFGSGTRLTVV.

The genes are TRBV6-5 and TRBJ2-5; no firm D call. Germline loops: CDR1 MNHEY, CDR2 SVGAGI. V was cut by 6 bases and J by 5 bases, with 7 bases left in between. This CDR3 spans 11 amino acids. DNA of the CDR3: TGTGCCAGCAGCGCCCTGGAGACCCAGTACTTC. As protein: CASSALETQYF.

The rearrangement joins TRBV5-4 to TRBJ2-5; D remains unclear. The CDR3 is made up of 13 amino acids. The germline CDR1 and CDR2 sequences are SGHNT and YYREEE (reference sequence). V was clipped by 4 bases and J by 2 bases, with 9 bases between them. The DNA of the CDR3 is TGTGCCAGCAGCCCCGGACGGCAAGAGACCCAGTACTTC. Protein sequence: CASSPGRQETQYF.

V usage is TRBV5-1 and J usage is TRBJ1-3; D is undetermined. The V end was cut by 2 bases, the J end by 0 bases, with 9 bases between. CDR3 length: 15 amino acids. CDR1 is SGHRS and CDR2 is YFSETQ in the germline V gene. CDR3 DNA: TGCGCCAGCAGCTTAACGGCTACCTCTGGAAACACCATATATTTT. It yields the protein CASSLTATSGNTIYF.

The genes are TRBV7-2 and TRBJ2-1; D not certain. The CDR3 sequence is 14 residues long. V was trimmed by 3 bases and J by 8 bases, leaving 14 bases between them. The germline CDR1 and CDR2 sequences are SGHTA and FQGNSA. CDR3 coding DNA: TGTGCCAGCAGCTTTCACCCCAGCGTTGATGAGCAGTTCTTC. It encodes CASSFHPSVDEQFF.

V gene TRBV25-1 combines with J gene TRBJ2-7; D is ambiguous. The V and J ends lost 4 bases and 3 bases respectively, with 4 bases between them. In germline, CDR1 is MGHDK, CDR2 SYGVNS. The CDR3 runs to 11 residues. CDR3 nucleotide sequence: TGTGCCAGCAGTGCCATCTACGAGCAGTACTTC. Protein: CASSAIYEQYF.

The V call is TRBV7-3, the J call TRBJ1-6, with D hard to call. Germline V gene lookup returns CDR1 SGHTA and CDR2 FQGTGA. Trimming left V 0 bases short and J 9 bases short, with 9 bases between. The CDR3 runs 14 residues. Here the CDR3 DNA reads TGTGCCAGCAGCTTAACCGGGCGGGGTTCACCCCTCCACTTT. It translates to CASSLTGRGSPLHF.

This clone appeared a single time. The chain carries TRBV27 and TRBJ2-7, with D possibly matching TRBD2 (6 bases). V shed 5 bases and J shed 9 bases, with 20 bases lying between them. CDR1 and CDR2 (germline): MNHEY, SMNVEV (reference sequence). This CDR3 has 14 residues. The CDR3 loop is CASSMGLPPRRQYF. CDR3 in DNA: TGTGCCAGCAGTATGGGACTCCCGCCCCGCCGGCAGTACTTC.

This chain uses TRBV30 with TRBJ1-5; the D gene is possibly TRBD1 (6 bases). The CDR3 length is 13 residues. The V end lost 3 bases, the J end lost 9 bases, and 15 bases lay between the germline ends. The germline V gene has CDR1 GTSNPN and CDR2 SVGIG (reference sequence). This CDR3 reads CAWRRQGTGPQHF. CDR3 in DNA: TGTGCCTGGAGGCGCCAGGGGACCGGGCCCCAGCATTTT.

Note on this clone: At one boundary the junction diverges from the germline segment, which might be a read error. The J gene is TRBJ2-3, the V gene TRBV7-2, with 11 bases fitting TRBD2. Germline V CDR1 and CDR2: SGHTA, FQGNSA. The CDR3 has 15 residues. CDR3 in DNA: TGTGCCAGCAGCGTAGCGGGGGGGCCGTCAGATACGCAGTATTTT. Protein sequence: CASSVAGGPSDTQYF.

The genes are TRBV11-2 and TRBJ2-3, with TRBD2 matching 9 bases. V was clipped by 2 bases and J by 0 bases; unmatched bases: 0. The germline V gene has CDR1 SGHAT and CDR2 FQNNGV. This CDR3 region has 15 residues. The CDR3 here is CASSLLAGSTDTQYF. The CDR3 DNA reads TGTGCCAGCAGCTTACTAGCGGGAAGCACAGATACGCAGTATTTT.

The rearrangement joins TRBV5-5 to TRBJ1-2; 10 bases line up with TRBD1. J lost 1 base, V lost 2 bases, and 2 bases had no gene match. Per germline, CDR1 SGHKS and CDR2 YYEKEE (reference sequence). The length of the CDR3 is 15 residues. DNA for the CDR3: TGTGCCAGCAGCTTTGGACAGGGGGTTAACTATGGCTACACCTTC. Residues: CASSFGQGVNYGYTF.

The chain employs TRBV6-1 and TRBJ1-4; D not certain. The CDR3 is 15 residues long. Looked up from germline, CDR1 is MNHNS and CDR2 is SASEGT. V was clipped by 1 base and J by 0 bases, with 6 bases between them. CDR3 DNA: TGTGCCAGCAGTGAAGGCCCTGCAACTAATGAAAAACTGTTTTTT. It translates to CASSEGPATNEKLFF.

DNA for the CDR3: TGTGCCTGGAGTCCTTTCTTCTCCTACGAGCAGTACTTC. Translation: CAWSPFFSYEQYF. V gene TRBV30 combines with J gene TRBJ2-7; D gene uncertain. The CDR3 length is 13 residues. CDR1 GTSNPN and CDR2 SVGIG come from the germline V gene (reference sequence). Trimming removed 2 bases from V and 0 bases from J, with 8 bases in between.

The sample holds one count of this clone. The J gene is TRBJ2-1, the V gene TRBV9; 10 bases fit TRBD2. The trim removed 1 base at V and 8 bases at J, leaving 6 bases unmatched. The CDR3 covers 15 residues. CDR1 and CDR2 (germline): SGDLS, YYNGEE. The CDR3 here is CASSVRTSGGDEQFF. The CDR3 DNA sequence: TGTGCCAGCAGCGTAAGGACTAGCGGAGGGGATGAGCAGTTCTTC.

This clone occurred once. The chain combines TRBV20-1 with TRBJ1-2, with D perhaps matching TRBD1 (5 bases). Between the trimmed V and J ends, which lost 3 bases and 4 bases, there was a span of 9 bases. CDR1 is DFQATT and CDR2 is SNEGSKA in the germline V gene (reference sequence). The CDR3 consists of 12 residues. The CDR3 DNA follows: TGCAGTGCTAGTCAGGGAAGCTATGGCTACACCTTC. It codes for CSASQGSYGYTF.

The V call is TRBV14, the J call TRBJ1-2; TRBD1 matches 10 bases. The CDR3 is 17 residues long. V shed 4 bases, J shed 2 bases, and the junction held 10 bases outside the gene matches. The germline gives CDR1 SGHDN, CDR2 FVKESK. CDR3: CASSPGTGVSPNYGYTF. In nucleotides, the CDR3 is TGTGCCAGCAGCCCCGGGACAGGGGTCAGTCCCAACTATGGCTACACCTTC. Complete variable domain (other parts from reference TRBV14 and TRBJ1-2): EAGVTQFPSHSVIEKGQTVTLRCDPISGHDNLYWYRRVMGKEIKFLLHFVKESKQDESGMPNNRFLAERTGGTYSTLKVQPAELEDSGVYFCASSPGTGVSPNYGYTFGSGTRLTVV.

The V and J genes are TRBV7-2 and TRBJ2-1, with D perhaps matching TRBD1 (7 bases). CDR1 and CDR2 from the germline V gene are SGHTA and FQGNSA. Trimming removed 5 bases from V and 2 bases from J, with 13 bases in between. CDR3 length: 15 amino acids. CDR3 sequence: CASSPRDSPYNEQFF. The CDR3, as DNA: TGTGCCAGCAGCCCGCGGGACAGCCCCTACAATGAGCAGTTCTTC.

This chain connects TRBV9 to TRBJ2-1; 7 bases agree with TRBD2. Germline CDR1 reads SGDLS; CDR2 reads YYNGEE. Trimming at V came to 0 bases and at J to 10 bases, leaving 7 bases not matched to a gene. This CDR3 has 14 residues. This CDR3 is CASSVATGRGEQFF. The CDR3 bases are TGTGCCAGCAGCGTAGCTACGGGGCGGGGGGAGCAGTTCTTC.

The genes are TRBV5-1 and TRBJ2-7; 8 nucleotides agree with TRBD1. Per the germline V gene, CDR1 is SGHRS and CDR2 is YFSETQ. V gave up 4 bases and J gave up 5 bases; unmatched junction bases: 8. The CDR3 extends over 14 amino acids. CDR3 residues: CASSKRQGLDEQYF. The DNA of the CDR3 is TGCGCCAGCAGCAAGAGACAGGGGCTTGACGAGCAGTACTTC.

This rearrangement joins TRBV29-1 to TRBJ2-7; 7 bases are a match to TRBD2. The germline V gene encodes CDR1 SQVTM and CDR2 ANQGSEA. Trimming at V came to 5 bases and at J to 2 bases, leaving 9 bases not matched to a gene. The CDR3 totals 14 residues. The CDR3 DNA reads TGCAGCGTTCTAGCGGTGGGTCCCACCTACGAGCAGTACTTC. It specifies CSVLAVGPTYEQYF.

V and J are TRBV5-6 and TRBJ1-1; the D is unclear. Germline V CDR1 and CDR2: SGHDT, YYEEEE. This CDR3 is built from 14 residues. V was cut by 3 bases and J by 0 bases, with 9 bases left in between. This CDR3 reads CASSYNSLNTEAFF. CDR3 DNA sequence: TGTGCCAGCAGCTATAACAGTTTGAACACTGAAGCTTTCTTT.

J is TRBJ1-3 and V is TRBV6-1; D is uncertain. Germline loops: CDR1 MNHNS, CDR2 SASEGT. The CDR3 extends over 15 amino acids. V was cut by 3 bases and J by 0 bases, with 9 bases left in between. This chain's CDR3 is CASSDRSSSGNTIYF. CDR3 DNA sequence: TGTGCCAGCAGTGATAGGAGCAGCTCTGGAAACACCATATATTTT.

This clone has just a few counts. The rearrangement uses TRBV5-4 and TRBJ2-7; 8 bases line up with TRBD1. Per germline, CDR1 SGHNT and CDR2 YYREEE (reference sequence). J was trimmed by 1 base and V by 4 bases; bases with no gene match: 19. The CDR3 runs to 19 residues. The CDR3 DNA reads TGTGCCAGCAGCGTCGGTGGACAGGGAGTTCCTATGGGTTCCTACGAGCAGTACTTC. Amino acids: CASSVGGQGVPMGSYEQYF.